These T cell receptor beta chains were read from a single sample in a study of T cell repertoires in cytomegalovirus infection. TCRdb recomputed calls from the reads with MiXCR, one row per CDR3 protein. The sample carries around 710,000 distinct CDR3 sequences, about 29% recorded once. These receptors have no known antigen. The starting material was cultured CD8+ T cells from PBMCs, obtained from culture after CMV antigen stimulation. The receptor set was obtained from a human donor in good health (CMV status not recorded). Some clones in this sample may be carry-over from other donors' samples. The conserved cysteine and the conserved F or W are not part of the CDR3 here. Fields, in order: V gene, CDR3 protein.

>TRBV12-5
ASGWTEAYEQY
>TRBV6-5
ASRSTMGQLIFSNQPQH
>TRBV9
ASSVTTAYNEQF
>TRBV6-5
ASSYSAGNGYT
>TRBV10-3
AISAGLAGEETQY
>TRBV9
ASSPGGELYNEQF
>TRBV12-3/TRBV12-4
ASSLAENNQPQH
>TRBV7-2
ASSAGVNRGYTEAF
>TRBV18
ASWSGAGNTGELF
>TRBV20-1
SAQEVGGRDTEAF
>TRBV7-2
ASSLVYRDSNIPNTEAF
>TRBV4-3
ASSQDLPPSSYNSPLH
>TRBV7-4
ASSSPLQDNPE
>TRBV12-5
ASGLASNQPQH
>TRBV7-2
ASSQGLAGPNEQF
>TRBV7-9
ASSIPDSSGNTIY
>TRBV25-1
ASSEGTGSNQPQH
>TRBV6-6
ASSYSLREQF
>TRBV7-8
ASSLDRKETQY
>TRBV12-3/TRBV12-4
ASLPWGTGDQPQH
>TRBV5-1
ASSSPLSGAYSYEQY
>TRBV6-5
ASSYSSRTDTQY
>TRBV6-5
AARGGFENSPLH
>TRBV19
ASSIPGQLLTEAF
>TRBV6-2/TRBV6-3
ASRPSAGIETQY
>TRBV7-6
ASSLGPTRNIQY
>TRBV7-9
ASSLEEAGYT
>TRBV27
ASSLQGQTSLNSPLH
>TRBV7-1
ASSPSRGVLYGYT
>TRBV5-6
ASSPGTGLSEAF
>TRBV7-6
ASSPDRGPSYEQY
>TRBV7-2
ASSAGSGGGETQY
>TRBV27
ASSSGGQGNQETQY
>TRBV12-3/TRBV12-4
ASNAQGIGEKLF
>TRBV12-3/TRBV12-4
ASTLGSVNTEAF
>TRBV4-1
ASSQEQGKGNQPQH
>TRBV9
ASSPRQGRGNEQF
>TRBV7-3
ASSSPGQGWETQY
>TRBV7-4
ASSLMEDEQY
>TRBV11-1
ASSPGPSGGLLDTQY
>TRBV19
ASSTQGINQPQH
>TRBV11-1
ASSLARTGFPEAF
>TRBV6-6
ASSFGTPEQY
>TRBV9
ASSFSGLTETQY
>TRBV6-1
ASTPFHRDSGANVLT
>TRBV19
ASASGGTEAF
>TRBV7-6
ASSSEALYQETQY
>TRBV7-3
ASSLFGGGAGNEQF
>TRBV27
ASSLAALNEQF
>TRBV19
ASSIWASRDMDGYT
>TRBV5-1
ASSLLGGISTDTQY
>TRBV19
ASSISPTGGTEAF
>TRBV4-1
ASSRNQGASNYGYT
>TRBV4-1
ASSQDTGWGETQY
>TRBV29-1
SVEVRYGYT
>TRBV2
ASRDSVYGYT
>TRBV12-5
ASGLVLTDRGEEETQY